The 19 T cell receptor beta chains given below trace back to one sample, sequenced in a study of blood T cell repertoires in COVID-19. Data came from immunoSEQ multiplex PCR; TCRdb stores just in-frame clones and leaves some out. The sample yields approximately 15,000 clones, around 77% seen once. Specimen: peripheral blood. These receptors were obtained from a human donor in a cohort sampled during active COVID-19.

The V gene is TRBV9, the J gene TRBJ2-3; 9 bases are shared with TRBD1. V was pared by 3 bases and J by 1 base, with 6 bases of the junction left unmatched. This CDR3 is built from 16 residues. In germline, CDR1 is SGDLS, CDR2 YYNGEE. The CDR3 reads CASSGHRGRGTDTQYF. CDR3 nucleotide sequence: TGTGCCAGCAGCGGTCACAGGGGGCGCGGCACAGATACGCAGTATTTT.

The chain joins TRBV19 to TRBJ1-5, with D tentatively TRBD1 (5 bases). V was clipped by 8 bases and J by 2 bases, with 16 bases between them. Germline V gives CDR1 LNHDA, CDR2 SQIVND (reference sequence). This CDR3 region has 15 residues. CDR3 nucleotides: TGTGCCAGTGGGAGCGGGGACGGGGGCAATCAGCCCCAGCATTTT. Encoded protein: CASGSGDGGNQPQHF.

The chain couples TRBV3-1 (or the pseudogene TRBV3-2) to TRBJ1-2; D not certain. This CDR3 region has 14 residues. Trimming took off 1 base at V and 8 bases at J, with 14 bases between the two ends. CDR1 and CDR2 from the germline V gene are LGHDT and YNNKEL (reference sequence). The CDR3 reads CASSQGRASHGYTF. As DNA, the CDR3 is TGTGCCAGCAGCCAAGGAAGAGCCTCCCACGGCTACACCTTC.

The chain couples TRBV18 to TRBJ2-2, with a possible D match to TRBD1 (6 bases). V was pared by 3 bases and J by 1 base, with 6 bases between. The CDR3 runs to 14 residues. CDR1 and CDR2 from the germline V gene are KGHSH and LQKENI. The CDR3 protein is CASSPGQNTGELFF. The CDR3 coding sequence is TGTGCCAGCTCACCGGGACAGAACACCGGGGAGCTGTTTTTT.

This clone appeared once. The chain employs TRBV9 and TRBJ2-2; possible D gene TRBD1, 5 bases. There are 15 residues in the CDR3. Germline assignment: CDR1 SGDLS and CDR2 YYNGEE. Trimming pared 0 bases from V and 6 bases from J, leaving 12 bases between. CDR3 sequence: CASSVATVGAGELFF. The CDR3 DNA is TGTGCCAGCAGCGTAGCTACTGTAGGGGCCGGGGAGCTGTTTTTT.

This chain links TRBV21-1 with TRBJ1-1. TRBV21-1 has pseudogene status. The CDR3 totals 10 residues. CDR3 sequence (DNA): TGTGCCAGCAGTACCGGTGAAGCTTTCTTT. Residues: CASSTGEAFF.

In this sample, this clone turned up a few times. The chain couples TRBV27 to TRBJ2-1; 12 bases line up with TRBD2. Germline CDR1 reads MNHEY; CDR2 reads SMNVEV (reference sequence). The CDR3 loop spans 15 amino acids. Losses at the gene ends were 6 bases for V and 6 bases for J; bases not matched to a gene: 6. CDR3 DNA: TGTGCCAGCAGAAACCTAGCGGGAGGGTTCAATGAGCAGTTCTTC. This encodes CASRNLAGGFNEQFF.

This chain connects TRBV4-1 to TRBJ2-7, with D perhaps TRBD1 (6 bases). CDR1 and CDR2 from the germline V gene are MGHRA and YSYEKL. This CDR3 region has 18 residues. V gave up 0 bases and J gave up 0 bases, with 18 bases separating them. CDR3 region: CASSQDTGPIVHSYEQYF. CDR3 sequence (DNA): TGCGCCAGCAGCCAAGACACAGGGCCCATTGTTCACTCCTACGAGCAGTACTTC.

V usage is TRBV9 and J usage is TRBJ2-1; 8 bases match TRBD2. Germline V CDR1 and CDR2: SGDLS, YYNGEE. The V gene end was trimmed by 0 bases and the J gene end by 4 bases; junction bases not matched to a gene: 3. The CDR3 is made up of 15 amino acids. The CDR3 sequence: CASSVGGGSYNEQFF. The CDR3 coding sequence is TGTGCCAGCAGCGTAGGCGGGGGGAGTTACAATGAGCAGTTCTTC.

Only a few counts were recorded for this clone. The CDR3 spells CASSLGGQGIGEQYF. CDR3 sequence (DNA): TGTGCCAGCAGTTTAGGGGGACAGGGAATTGGCGAGCAGTACTTC. The rearrangement joins TRBV27 to TRBJ2-7, with TRBD1 matching 9 bases. Germline loops: CDR1 MNHEY, CDR2 SMNVEV (reference sequence). V gave up 2 bases and J gave up 6 bases; unmatched junction bases: 8. This CDR3 comprises 15 residues.

The chain employs TRBV9 and TRBJ1-5; a weak D match, TRBD1 (6 bases). The germline V gene encodes CDR1 SGDLS and CDR2 YYNGEE. This CDR3 is built from 16 residues. Trimming took 0 bases from V and 0 from J, leaving 10 bases between them. The CDR3 loop is CASSVVGGPSNQPQHF. DNA for the CDR3: TGTGCCAGCAGCGTAGTGGGGGGGCCTAGCAATCAGCCCCAGCATTTT.

The chain recombines TRBV5-4 with TRBJ1-2; TRBD1 aligns across 7 bases. In germline, CDR1 is SGHNT, CDR2 YYREEE (reference sequence). The CDR3 extends over 14 amino acids. Germline trimming cut 5 bases from V and 2 bases from J; bases unmatched to any gene: 6. CDR3 nucleotides: TGTGCCAGCAGTCAGGGGGTCGTAAACTATGGCTACACCTTC. It specifies CASSQGVVNYGYTF.

The V gene is TRBV4-1, the J gene TRBJ1-2; TRBD1 matches at 11 bases. The germline V gene encodes CDR1 MGHRA and CDR2 YSYEKL. Germline trimming cut 1 base from V and 8 bases from J; bases unmatched to any gene: 6. The CDR3 has 15 amino acids. Here the CDR3 reads CASSQAGQGAWGYTF. The CDR3 DNA sequence: TGCGCCAGCAGCCAAGCCGGACAGGGGGCCTGGGGCTACACCTTC.

The chain recombines TRBV6-5 with TRBJ1-2; D gene ambiguous. Trimming took off 7 bases at V and 4 bases at J, with 7 bases between the two ends. CDR1 and CDR2 (germline): MNHEY, SVGAGI. This CDR3 has 11 residues. In nucleotides, the CDR3 is TGTGCCAGCAAGAAACTCTATGGCTACACCTTC. Translating gives CASKKLYGYTF.

The chain recombines TRBV12-3 or TRBV12-4 with TRBJ2-3; unclear D gene. The CDR3 extends over 12 amino acids. V dropped 5 bases and J dropped 3 bases, with 6 bases sitting between them. The chain's CDR3 is CASSQTTDTQYF. In DNA form, the CDR3 reads TGTGCCAGCAGTCAAACTACAGATACGCAGTATTTT.

The rearrangement links TRBV27 to TRBJ2-3; no firm D call. Per the germline V gene, CDR1 is MNHEY and CDR2 is SMNVEV (reference sequence). The CDR3 runs to 15 residues. V shed 7 bases and J shed 0 bases, with 14 bases lying between them. The CDR3 coding sequence is TGTGCCAGCACCCCTGGCCAGGCTAGCACAGATACGCAGTATTTT. Protein: CASTPGQASTDTQYF.

This clone was detected a few times. The chain employs TRBV28 and TRBJ1-5; 8 nucleotides line up with TRBD1. V dropped 6 bases and J dropped 6; count of bases not matched to a gene: 7. The length of the CDR3 is 14 residues. Germline V gives CDR1 MDHEN, CDR2 SYDVKM. Written as DNA, the CDR3 is TGTGCCAGCAGAGGGACAGGCTTTCCTCAGCCCCAGCATTTT. It translates to CASRGTGFPQPQHF.

The chain employs TRBV29-1 and TRBJ2-3; 13 bases map to TRBD2. Trimming removed 7 bases from V and 5 bases from J; junction bases left unmatched: 6. Per the germline V gene, CDR1 is SQVTM and CDR2 is ANQGSEA. CDR3 size: 14 residues. The chain's CDR3 is CSGGTSGAVDTQYF. The CDR3 coding sequence is TGCAGCGGCGGGACTAGCGGGGCGGTAGATACGCAGTATTTT.

This chain connects TRBV18 to TRBJ1-3, with D maybe TRBD1 (6 bases). Trimming removed 3 bases at V and 0 bases at J, with 12 bases between. Germline V gene lookup returns CDR1 KGHSH and CDR2 LQKENI. The CDR3 sequence is 16 residues long. The CDR3 DNA follows: TGTGCCAGCTCACCTCGGACAGAGCCCTCTGGAAACACCATATATTTT. This sequence encodes CASSPRTEPSGNTIYF.